A few counts support the clone carrying this TCR beta chain. Its target is not known. V was pared by 4 bases and J by 3 bases, with 9 bases of the junction left unmatched. This CDR3 region has 15 residues. Per the germline V gene, CDR1 is MNHEY and CDR2 is SVGEGT. The sample originates from a study of T-cell reconstitution after alpha-beta-depleted transplantation in children. Study-wide points: T-cell counts and diversity were attributed mostly to newly produced T cells one year after transplant.

Preparation of the TCRbeta library was carried out with unique molecular identifiers. MiXCR, run by TCRdb on the PCR reads, gives a single entry per CDR3 protein. The table includes fewer than 700,000 distinct CDR3 sequences, 10% to 15% detected once. The chain has TRBV6-2 or TRBV6-3 and TRBJ2-7, with 7 positions matching TRBD2. The sample here was PBMCs, mostly from graft donor cells, taken 360 days after TCRalphabeta/CD19-depleted stem cell transplant. The clonotype comes from a male patient aged 10-17 years who had a stem cell transplant for acute myeloid leukemia, so the T cells may come from the graft donor. The DNA for the CDR3 is TGTGCCAGCAGTTCCCCCGGACTAGGGGTCTACGAGCAGTACTTC. This encodes CASSSPGLGVYEQYF.